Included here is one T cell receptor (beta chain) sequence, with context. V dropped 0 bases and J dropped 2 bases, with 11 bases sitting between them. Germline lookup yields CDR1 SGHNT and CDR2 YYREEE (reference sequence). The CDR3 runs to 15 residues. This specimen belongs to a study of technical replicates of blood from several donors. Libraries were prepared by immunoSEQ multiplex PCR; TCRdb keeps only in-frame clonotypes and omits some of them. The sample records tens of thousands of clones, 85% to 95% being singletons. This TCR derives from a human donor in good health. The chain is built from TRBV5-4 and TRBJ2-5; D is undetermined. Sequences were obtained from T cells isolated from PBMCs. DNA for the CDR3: TGTGCCAGCAGCTTGGCCACATATAAACAAGAGACCCAGTACTTC. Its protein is CASSLATYKQETQYF.